One T cell receptor beta chain is described in this entry. The sample is drawn from a study of blood T cell repertoires in COVID-19. On the study more broadly: T cells, B-cell-depleted T cells, or PBMCs supplied cDNA or gDNA.

Some clones are missing from TCRdb's copy, which holds only in-frame ones; the method was immunoSEQ multiplex PCR. The sample has over 100,000 clones, more than 70% seen once. Trimming took 6 bases from V and 4 from J, leaving 15 bases between them. CDR3 length: 13 amino acids. Germline CDR1 GTSNPN, CDR2 SVGIG (reference sequence). The TCR originated in a man aged 45-60 years with acute or convalescent COVID-19. The specimen sequenced was peripheral blood. This rearrangement joins TRBV30 to TRBJ1-2; D possibly corresponds to TRBD1 (5 bases). CDR3 sequence: CACLRGGLYGYTF. The CDR3, as DNA: TGTGCCTGCTTGCGGGGCGGTCTCTATGGCTACACCTTC.